These 25 T cell receptor beta chains were all obtained from the same sample, sequenced in a study of T-cell reconstitution after alpha-beta-depleted transplantation in children. Preparing the TCRbeta library involved the use of unique molecular identifiers. TCRdb reprocessed the PCR reads with MiXCR, giving one entry per CDR3 protein. The repertoire holds about 340,000 distinct CDR3 sequences, with less than 15% as singletons. Here the sequenced sample was PBMCs, taken from the stem cell graft. The receptors shown here come from a human donor who donated a stem cell graft to a child with Fanconi anemia.

This clonotype was detected ten times or more. The chain employs TRBV28 and TRBJ1-2; the match to TRBD1 covers 9 bases. The CDR3 has 12 amino acids. Per germline, CDR1 MDHEN and CDR2 SYDVKM. The V and J ends lost 4 bases and 8 bases, in that order; junction bases with no gene match: 2. The chain's CDR3 is CASSYRGRGYTF. The CDR3 nucleotides read TGTGCCAGCAGTTACAGGGGGCGAGGCTACACCTTC.

The chain combines TRBV7-2 with TRBJ2-5, with D maybe TRBD1 (5 bases). Germline V gives CDR1 SGHTA, CDR2 FQGNSA. V lost 2 bases to trimming and J lost 4 bases, with 14 bases between them. The CDR3 contains 15 residues. The CDR3 sequence: CASSLSGALGETQYF. The DNA of the CDR3 is TGTGCCAGCAGCTTATCTGGGGCCCTGGGAGAGACCCAGTACTTC.

The chain couples TRBV4-1 to TRBJ2-4; 13 bases agree with TRBD2. The V segment lost 3 bases and the J segment 8 bases; nucleotides outside the gene matches: 16. The CDR3 has 19 residues. Germline V gives CDR1 MGHRA, CDR2 YSYEKL. The CDR3 bases are TGCGCCAGCAGCCAGAGGACTAGCGGGGGCCCCTTAGTCCCTGACATTCAGTACTTC. This sequence encodes CASSQRTSGGPLVPDIQYF.

This clonotype was found many times. The rearrangement joins TRBV7-9 to TRBJ1-3; no definite D call. CDR1 and CDR2 from the germline V gene are SEHNR and FQNEAQ (reference sequence). The CDR3 has 14 residues. The ends were cut back, 5 bases at V and 0 bases at J, with 8 bases in the middle. CDR3 in amino acids: CASSPNHSGNTIYF. In nucleotides, the CDR3 is TGTGCCAGCAGCCCAAATCACTCTGGAAACACCATATATTTT.

This clonotype has at least ten counts. This chain links TRBV4-2 with TRBJ2-3; D remains unclear. The germline V gene has CDR1 LGHNA and CDR2 YNFKEQ. This CDR3 has 15 residues. Trimming shortened V by 0 bases and J by 6 bases, and 13 bases separated the two germline ends. DNA of the CDR3: TGTGCCAGCAGCCAAGATTTAGTACTAAGGGATACGCAGTATTTT. As protein: CASSQDLVLRDTQYF.

This clonotype has just a few counts. The J gene is TRBJ2-3, the V gene TRBV15; either TRBD1 or TRBD2 may supply D (5 bases each). CDR1 and CDR2 from the germline V gene are LNHNV and YYDKDF (reference sequence). The CDR3 has 16 amino acids. The V and J ends lost 0 bases and 5 bases respectively, with 15 bases between them. CDR3 region: CATSRDDRGWRDTQYF. The CDR3 coding sequence is TGTGCCACCAGCAGAGATGACCGGGGCTGGAGAGATACGCAGTATTTT. The complete variable domain, with remaining parts taken from reference TRBV15 and TRBJ2-3, reads DAMVIQNPRYQVTQFGKPVTLSCSQTLNHNVMYWYQQKSSQAPKLLFHYYDKDFNNEADTPDNFQSRRPNTSFCFLDIRSPGLGDTAMYLCATSRDDRGWRDTQYFGPGTRLTVL.

This clonotype was seen only a few times. This sequence joins TRBV15 and TRBJ1-1; a possible D gene is TRBD1 (6 bases). This CDR3 has 16 residues. Germline CDR1 LNHNV, CDR2 YYDKDF (reference sequence). V was cut by 0 bases and J by 0 bases, with 11 bases left in between. This CDR3 is CATSRDNAGVNTEAFF. As DNA, the CDR3 is TGTGCCACCAGCAGAGATAACGCAGGGGTGAACACTGAAGCTTTCTTT. Full variable domain (missing parts from reference TRBV15 and TRBJ1-1): DAMVIQNPRYQVTQFGKPVTLSCSQTLNHNVMYWYQQKSSQAPKLLFHYYDKDFNNEADTPDNFQSRRPNTSFCFLDIRSPGLGDTAMYLCATSRDNAGVNTEAFFGQGTRLTVV.

This clonotype was detected a few times. The V call is TRBV6-1, the J call TRBJ1-1, with D possibly being TRBD1 (6 bases). Looked up from germline, CDR1 is MNHNS and CDR2 is SASEGT. Trimming took off 9 bases at V and 10 bases at J, with 24 bases between the two ends. CDR3 length: 14 amino acids. CDR3 sequence (DNA): TGTGCCAGTACTGAGGGTGGACAGCGAGTAGGAGCTTTCTTT. It codes for CASTEGGQRVGAFF.

This clonotype was counted only a few times. The V call is TRBV25-1, the J call TRBJ1-2; D call uncertain. Germline lookup yields CDR1 MGHDK and CDR2 SYGVNS. The CDR3 consists of 12 residues. Trimming stripped 8 bases from V and 8 bases from J, with 15 bases between. For the CDR3, the DNA is TGTGCCAGCCGGACCGTGGGCTCGGGCTACACCTTC. This gives the protein CASRTVGSGYTF.

This clonotype was seen ten or more times. The gene calls are TRBV5-1 and TRBJ1-1, with D maybe TRBD1 (6 bases). This CDR3 region has 14 residues. Looked up from germline, CDR1 is SGHRS and CDR2 is YFSETQ. Trimming stripped 1 base from V and 5 bases from J, with 12 bases between. CDR3 protein: CASSLTGRDTEAFF. The CDR3 bases are TGCGCCAGCAGCTTGACAGGGAGGGATACTGAAGCTTTCTTT. Full variable domain (missing parts from reference TRBV5-1 and TRBJ1-1): KAGVTQTPRYLIKTRGQQVTLSCSPISGHRSVSWYQQTPGQGLQFLFEYFSETQRNKGNFPGRFSGRQFSNSRSEMNVSTLELGDSALYLCASSLTGRDTEAFFGQGTRLTVV.

The chain recombines TRBV7-9 with TRBJ1-1, with 10 bases identical to TRBD1. V was clipped by 5 bases and J by 13 bases; unmatched bases: 7. The CDR3 sequence is 12 residues long. Germline V CDR1 and CDR2: SEHNR, FQNEAQ (reference sequence). Here the CDR3 reads CASSLGDRGGFF. Written as DNA, the CDR3 is TGTGCCAGCAGCCTGGGGGACAGGGGAGGTTTCTTT. Based on the CDR3 plus reference TRBV7-9 and TRBJ1-1, the full variable domain is DTGVSQNPRHKITKRGQNVTFRCDPISEHNRLYWYRQTLGQGPEFLTYFQNEAQLEKSRLLSDRFSAERPKGSFSTLEIQRTEQGDSAMYLCASSLGDRGGFFGQGTRLTVV.

In this sample, this clonotype turned up a few times. The chain is built from TRBV11-2 and TRBJ2-3, with 9 bases fitting TRBD2. Germline V lookup: CDR1 SGHAT, CDR2 FQNNGV. The CDR3 is 14 amino acids. V was pared by 5 bases and J by 6 bases, with 6 bases of the junction left unmatched. The CDR3 DNA reads as TGTGCCAGCAGCCCGCGGGGGGGAGGGGATACGCAGTATTTT. Its translation: CASSPRGGGDTQYF.

CDR3: CSVAPGQSTDTQYF. Here the CDR3 DNA reads TGCAGCGTAGCACCGGGACAGAGCACAGATACGCAGTATTTT. The chain recombines TRBV29-1 with TRBJ2-3, with 7 bases matching TRBD1. Germline V lookup: CDR1 SQVTM, CDR2 ANQGSEA. The CDR3 runs 14 residues. V lost 6 bases and J lost 0; bases outside the gene matches: 6.

This clonotype was observed a few times. A read error may produce the germline difference seen at one junction end. J is TRBJ2-1 and V is TRBV7-7; 12 bases map to TRBD2. CDR1 is SSHAT and CDR2 is FNYEAQ in the germline V gene (reference sequence). CDR3 size: 17 residues. CDR3 nucleotide sequence: TGTGCTAGCAGCCCTCGGACTAGCGGGGACATTTACAATGAGCAGTTCTTC. This sequence encodes CASSPRTSGDIYNEQFF.

The J gene is TRBJ1-6, the V gene TRBV12-3 or TRBV12-4, with TRBD1 identical over 8 bases. Trimming removed 1 base from V and 7 bases from J; junction bases left unmatched: 3. This CDR3 region has 15 residues. CDR3 sequence reads: CASSLGTGGNSPLHF. The CDR3 bases are TGTGCCAGCAGTTTAGGTACAGGGGGAAATTCACCCCTCCACTTT.

The chain combines TRBV2 with TRBJ1-5, with D possibly matching TRBD1 (6 bases). The germline V and J ends were trimmed by 6 bases and 3 bases, with 15 bases remaining between them. This CDR3 has 15 amino acids. The germline gives CDR1 SNHLY, CDR2 FYNNEI. Written as DNA, the CDR3 is TGTGCCAGCAGGATGACACAGGGTTACAATCAGCCCCAGCATTTT. Amino acid sequence: CASRMTQGYNQPQHF.

V gene TRBV4-2 combines with J gene TRBJ2-1, with TRBD1 identical over 11 bases. CDR1 and CDR2 (germline): LGHNA, YNFKEQ. With 5 bases clipped from V and 6 bases from J, the junction kept 6 bases outside the gene matches. The CDR3 has 15 amino acids. The DNA for the CDR3 is TGTGCCAGCAGCGATGGACAGGGGGCTGGCAATGAGCAGTTCTTC. Protein product: CASSDGQGAGNEQFF.

The V gene is TRBV3-1, the J gene TRBJ1-5; no reliable D call. The CDR3 contains 13 residues. The V and J ends lost 0 bases and 6 bases respectively, with 6 bases between them. Germline V gene data show CDR1 as LGHDT and CDR2 as YNNKEL (reference sequence). The CDR3 coding sequence is TGTGCCAGCAGCCAAGATAGAGGTCAGCCCCAGCATTTT. This encodes CASSQDRGQPQHF.

The sample holds a few counts of this clonotype. The chain is built from TRBV6-2 or TRBV6-3 and TRBJ1-1; D remains unclear. V lost 5 bases, J lost 6 bases, and 10 bases lay in between. The CDR3 is 12 amino acids. Germline CDR1 and CDR2: MNHEY and SVGEGT. CDR3 amino acids: CASSPRGPEAFF. The CDR3 DNA follows: TGTGCCAGCAGTCCCCGTGGCCCTGAAGCTTTCTTT.

This clonotype has only a few counts. The chain combines TRBV5-1 with TRBJ1-2; 8 bases are shared with TRBD1. The V gene's germline CDR1 is SGHRS and CDR2 YFSETQ. The CDR3 contains 14 residues. Trimming took 5 bases from V and 4 from J; bases not matched to a gene: 7. For the CDR3, the DNA is TGCGCCAGCAGGAGCCAGGGGGCGGTCTATGGCTACACCTTC. It is translated as CASRSQGAVYGYTF.

This clonotype has only a few counts. The V and J genes are TRBV12-3 or TRBV12-4 and TRBJ1-5; 8 nucleotides agree with TRBD1. The CDR3 sequence is 14 residues long. The J segment lost 4 bases and the V segment lost 7 bases, leaving 6 bases of the junction unmatched. CDR3 protein: CASTWGQENQPQHF. In DNA, the CDR3 is TGTGCCAGCACCTGGGGACAGGAGAATCAGCCCCAGCATTTT.

The V call is TRBV27, the J call TRBJ2-1; 7 nucleotides align to TRBD2. The V segment lost 3 bases and the J segment 2 bases; nucleotides outside the gene matches: 4. Germline assignment: CDR1 MNHEY and CDR2 SMNVEV (reference sequence). The CDR3 consists of 15 residues. The CDR3 DNA follows: TGTGCCAGCAGTTTCCTCAGCGGGGCCTACAATGAGCAGTTCTTC. Its protein product is CASSFLSGAYNEQFF.

This clonotype was seen a handful of times. J is TRBJ2-1 and V is TRBV5-1, with D possibly being TRBD1 or TRBD2 (6 bases each). In germline, CDR1 is SGHRS, CDR2 YFSETQ. Deletions cut 3 bases from V and 4 bases from J, with 14 bases between. The CDR3 spans 15 residues. CDR3: CASSWGRGQYNEQFF. Here the CDR3 DNA reads TGCGCCAGCAGCTGGGGTCGGGGGCAGTACAATGAGCAGTTCTTC.

The CDR3 here is CASSLGTDRASSPLHF. The CDR3 DNA reads TGTGCCAGCAGCTTAGGGACGGACAGGGCGTCTTCACCCCTCCACTTT. The chain has TRBV11-3 and TRBJ1-6, with 8 nucleotides matching TRBD1. Germline CDR1 SGHNT, CDR2 YENEEA. V dropped 1 base and J dropped 9; count of bases not matched to a gene: 8. This CDR3 comprises 16 residues.

This clonotype was detected many times. The chain uses TRBV2 and TRBJ2-3; possibly TRBD2 for D (6 bases). CDR1 SNHLY and CDR2 FYNNEI come from the germline V gene. The CDR3 is 16 residues long. V dropped 3 bases and J dropped 3 bases, with 16 bases sitting between them. The CDR3 sequence: CASSDEWGGVTDTQYF. CDR3 bases: TGTGCCAGCAGTGATGAATGGGGCGGGGTAACAGATACGCAGTATTTT.